This paragraph covers one T cell receptor beta chain sequence. Its antigen remains undetermined. Qualities for individual bases were not recorded, and no much larger clone is one base off. The sample has other DNA sequences that encode this CDR3 too. This sample was taken from a study of T cell responses to AZD1222 COVID-19 vaccine (dated by TCRdb to about 2021). Regarding the study in general: Because spike-specific TCR depth and breadth did not differ between the two schedules, AZD1222 recipients who got a second dose at roughly 4 weeks were pooled with those who got a second dose at roughly 12 weeks. TCR sequencing covered 230 or so trial participants: 200 to 210 given two doses of AZD1222 and around 25 given two doses of MenACWY control vaccine. Trial participants were enrolled by age into 18-55, 56-69 and 70-plus year subgroups, with 148, 28 and 57 TCR-sequenced participants respectively.

The meaning of the sample's time point label: baseline before first vaccination. Samples from vaccinated people were obtained from the UK trials COV001 and COV002, which included a single-blind randomized controlled phase 2/3 trial of AZD1222 (ChAdOx1 nCoV-19) in healthy adults. Trial participant PBMC samples were collected at day 0 and day 28 after the second dose for TCRbeta chain sequencing. The germline V gene (reference sequence) supplies CDR1 LNHNV and CDR2 YYDKDF. Between the V and J ends, shortened by 1 base and 1 base respectively, the junction contains 4 bases. Reading from cysteine to phenylalanine, the CDR3 counts 13 amino acids. Solely the CDR3 DNA is kept, with 39 bases framed from the first base. Beyond this particular receptor, the publication reports: Because no day 14 peak-response samples were available, repertoires were characterized only after the peak T cell response. Participants were mostly white British, with more females than males. The authors suggested clonal diversity may have been underestimated. The whole spike protein was spanned by vaccine-associated CD4 TCRs, and dominant responses were seen in regions 160-218 and 743-854. In the small 56-69-year group, the increase in depth fell short of significance, most likely because of low power. Only five to seven AZD1222 recipients were SARS-CoV-2 seropositive at baseline, limiting conclusions about previously exposed vaccinees. Epitopes outside the regions mutated in the B.1.351 and B.1.1.7 variants were reportedly recognized by nearly half of the unique spike-specific TCRs. A significant rise in spike-specific TCR breadth and depth was observed after two AZD1222 doses relative to day 0 and relative to MenACWY recipients.

The CDR3 regions of human TCRbeta chains were analyzed by immunosequencing. Concerning the study's data processing: Repertoire TCRs were checked for matches against a reference library of SARS-CoV-2-specific TCRs that had been generated using the MIRA antigen-specificity platform. Breadth was defined as the fraction of unique TCRs that were SARS-CoV-2-associated. Depth was defined as the fraction of total T cells that were SARS-CoV-2-associated. Using the MIRA data, every spike-specific TCR was mapped to the spike region that the TCR reacted to and assigned to either a CD4 or a CD8 class. Log10-transformed breadth and depth values were compared by one-way ANOVA with Sidak's multiple comparisons tests. The immuneACCESS repertoire file appears here via TCRdb, limited to in-frame rearrangements. These files lack a portion of the clones; in checked studies, under half of the deficit traces to unresolved V genes, and the cause of the others is not known. V and J calls and clone size come straight from that table; D and trimming were deduced from the DNA. The sample yields roughly 150,000 clones; about 91% were counted once. The ten largest clones take up over 1.5% of the sample.

This specimen consisted of peripheral blood, obtained on day 0 of AZD1222 vaccination. The sequence was obtained from an adult in good health. The rearranged chain carries TRBV15 and TRBJ1-1; no D gene can be assigned with confidence. For the CDR3, the sequence is CATSRGGNTEAFF. The DNA sequence is TGTGCCACCAGCAGAGGGGGGAACACTGAAGCTTTCTTT.